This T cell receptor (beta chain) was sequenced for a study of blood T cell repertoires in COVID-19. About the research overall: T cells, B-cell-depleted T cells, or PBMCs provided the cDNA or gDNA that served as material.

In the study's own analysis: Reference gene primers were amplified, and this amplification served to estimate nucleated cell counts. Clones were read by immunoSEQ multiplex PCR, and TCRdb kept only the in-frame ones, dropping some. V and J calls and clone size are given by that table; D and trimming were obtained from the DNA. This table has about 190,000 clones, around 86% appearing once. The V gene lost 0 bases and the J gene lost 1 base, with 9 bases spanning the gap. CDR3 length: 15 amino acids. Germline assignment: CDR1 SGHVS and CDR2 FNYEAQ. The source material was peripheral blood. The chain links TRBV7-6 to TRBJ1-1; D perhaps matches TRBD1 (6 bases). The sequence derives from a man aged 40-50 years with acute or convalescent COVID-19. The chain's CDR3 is CASSLAVGGNTEAFF. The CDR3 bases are TGTGCCAGCAGCTTAGCAGTAGGGGGGAACACTGAAGCTTTCTTT.